The entry below gives a single T cell receptor (beta chain) sequence along with its context. The sample belongs to a study of blood T cell repertoires in COVID-19. The table came from immunoSEQ multiplex PCR; TCRdb's copy has only in-frame clones and leaves some out. The table has 90,000 to 100,000 clones, 75% to 85% seen once; the top ten hold over 3.5%. Trimming pared 3 bases from V and 13 bases from J, leaving 19 bases between. The CDR3 covers 15 residues. The V gene's germline CDR1 is MGHRA and CDR2 YSYEKL. The sequence was obtained from a man in his sixties with acute or convalescent COVID-19. This sequence joins TRBV4-1 and TRBJ1-6; no clear D gene. Source material: peripheral blood. The CDR3 DNA is TGCGCCAGCAGCCAGGGTCACGGGGTGGGTGAGCCCCTCCACTTT. It specifies CASSQGHGVGEPLHF.